The rows below give T cell receptor beta chains drawn from one sample of a study of shared clonotypes between healthy human individuals. The method was immunoSEQ multiplex PCR; TCRdb's version includes in-frame clones alone and lacks a portion of them. The sample contains some 2,000,000 clones, approximately 96% of which appear only once. The sample comprised naive CD4+ T cells sorted from blood. The receptors were sampled from a man aged 18 to 29 in good health. Both conserved end residues are trimmed from each CDR3.

TRBJ2-7 TRBV2 ASRQGIYEQY
TRBJ1-5 TRBV18 ASSPWQSQPQH
TRBJ1-6 TRBV6-1 ASSDPSFYNSPLH
TRBJ1-5 TRBV11-2 ASRGEGPQH
TRBJ2-7 TRBV14 ASSQVASLGEQY
TRBJ2-7 TRBV18 ASSPPAGSSYEQY
TRBJ1-4 TRBV30 AWSDLNEKLF
TRBJ2-7 TRBV7-2 ASSRTSGDLYEQY
TRBJ1-5 TRBV2 ASSEASGASNQPQH
TRBJ1-2 TRBV5-6 ASSLGRGAYGYT
TRBJ1-2 TRBV28 ASSLSGEGGYT
TRBJ2-2 TRBV5-1 ASSLAASGSGELF
TRBJ2-3 TRBV7-9 ASSPGTSGGTDTQY
TRBJ2-1 TRBV5-1 ASSSRDPWGQF
TRBJ2-1 TRBV12-5 ASGLMKLAGVGNEQF